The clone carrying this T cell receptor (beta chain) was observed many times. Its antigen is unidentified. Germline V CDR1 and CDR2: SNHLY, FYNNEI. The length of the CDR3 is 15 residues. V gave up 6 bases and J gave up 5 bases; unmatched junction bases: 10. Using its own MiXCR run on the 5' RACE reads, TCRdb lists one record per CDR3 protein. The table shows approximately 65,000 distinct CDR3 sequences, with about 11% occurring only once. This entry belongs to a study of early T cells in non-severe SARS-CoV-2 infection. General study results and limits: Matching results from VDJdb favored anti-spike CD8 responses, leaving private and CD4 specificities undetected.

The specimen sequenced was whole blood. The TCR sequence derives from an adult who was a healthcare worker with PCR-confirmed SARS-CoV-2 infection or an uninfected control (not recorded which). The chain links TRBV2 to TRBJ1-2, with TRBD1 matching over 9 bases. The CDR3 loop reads CASRRSTGTGYGYTF. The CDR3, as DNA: TGTGCCAGCAGACGTAGTACCGGGACAGGGTATGGCTACACCTTC.